The 13 T cell receptor beta chains below were found in one sample sequenced in a study of beta chain features in type 1 diabetes. All of the isolated RNA was reverse transcribed, so expressed TCRB transcripts were sequenced. Produced via immunoSEQ multiplex PCR; TCRdb's table is partial and in-frame only. The top ten clones hold about 0.065% of a sample with approximately 470,000 clones, over 25% of them seen once. The sequenced sample was naive CD4+ T cells from blood. These receptors all come from a man between 18 and 35 years old in good health.

In its sample, this clone was seen a few times. Other DNA sequences within the sample encode an identical CDR3. The chain links TRBV30 to TRBJ1-2; TRBD1 matches at 8 bases. The CDR3 is 13 residues long. Germline CDR1 GTSNPN, CDR2 SVGIG (reference sequence). The ends lost 2 bases at V and 5 bases at J; junction bases unmatched: 4. CDR3 DNA sequence: TGTGCCTGGAGTAGACAGGGGAGTTATGGCTACACCTTC. It encodes CAWSRQGSYGYTF.

This clone was seen once. This chain joins TRBV27 and TRBJ2-1; 8 nucleotides match TRBD2. The CDR3 extends over 19 amino acids. CDR1 MNHEY and CDR2 SMNVEV come from the germline V gene (reference sequence). J was trimmed by 0 bases and V by 6 bases; bases with no gene match: 16. CDR3 in DNA: TGTGCCAGCAGAGAAGGCGGGAGGCCACTCAGGAGCTCCTACAATGAGCAGTTCTTC. The encoded protein is CASREGGRPLRSSYNEQFF.

To note about this clone: Other DNA sequences in the sample encode the same CDR3. CDR3 sequence reads: CASSVVGSSTDTQYF. The CDR3, as DNA: TGTGCCAGCAGCGTAGTTGGCTCCAGCACAGATACGCAGTATTTT. V gene TRBV9 combines with J gene TRBJ2-3, with D unresolved. The CDR3 sequence is 15 residues long. Germline CDR1 is SGDLS and CDR2 is YYNGEE. V was trimmed by 0 bases and J by 0 bases, leaving 8 bases between them.

The rearrangement links TRBV7-2 to TRBJ1-1; D remains unclear. The CDR3 has 14 residues. Germline V gene sequence: CDR1 SGHTA, CDR2 FQGNSA. V lost 3 bases to trimming and J lost 1 base, with 9 bases between them. CDR3 residues: CASSFRTQNTEAFF. The CDR3 coding sequence is TGTGCCAGCAGCTTTAGGACTCAGAACACTGAAGCTTTCTTT.

The chain links TRBV4-3 to TRBJ2-6, with 8 bases matching TRBD1. Trimming took 4 bases from V and 3 from J; bases not matched to a gene: 11. The CDR3 is 18 residues long. CDR1 LGHNA and CDR2 YSLEER come from the germline V gene. This CDR3 is CASSRTGTGLFGANVLTF. CDR3 in DNA: TGCGCCAGCAGCCGTACCGGGACAGGTCTCTTTGGGGCCAACGTCCTGACTTTC.

A single count supports this clone. The chain carries TRBV7-2 and TRBJ2-7; no reliable D call. V was cut by 5 bases and J by 2 bases, with 13 bases left in between. The CDR3 runs 14 residues. Germline assignment: CDR1 SGHTA and CDR2 FQGNSA. Here the CDR3 reads CASSPRPGPYEQYF. The CDR3 nucleotides read TGTGCCAGCAGCCCCCGACCCGGACCCTACGAGCAGTACTTC.

With regard to this clone: The same CDR3 can be traced to other DNA sequences in this sample. The chain's CDR3 is CASSSVGGSYNEQFF. The CDR3 DNA follows: TGCGCCAGCAGCTCGGTGGGGGGCTCCTACAATGAGCAGTTCTTC. The chain recombines TRBV5-1 with TRBJ2-1, with a tentative D call TRBD2 (6 bases). Deletions cut 3 bases from V and 0 bases from J, with 10 bases between. The CDR3 covers 15 residues. The germline V gene encodes CDR1 SGHRS and CDR2 YFSETQ.

This sequence joins TRBV7-2 and TRBJ2-7; no clear D. This CDR3 is 14 amino acids long. Trimming removed 4 bases at V and 0 bases at J, with 10 bases between. CDR1 and CDR2 (germline): SGHTA, FQGNSA. Written as DNA, the CDR3 is TGTGCCAGCAGCTCCGAAAGCGACTCCTACGAGCAGTACTTC. Translating gives CASSSESDSYEQYF.

The CDR3 bases are TGTGCCAGCAGCTTAAGGGAGGGCCCCAGCGATGAGCAGTTCTTC. Amino acid sequence: CASSLREGPSDEQFF. The chain carries TRBV7-9 and TRBJ2-1; TRBD2 matches 7 bases. The V segment lost 2 bases and the J segment 8 bases; nucleotides outside the gene matches: 9. This CDR3 comprises 15 residues. The germline CDR1 and CDR2 sequences are SEHNR and FQNEAQ (reference sequence).

The V and J genes are TRBV10-3 and TRBJ2-7; D is perhaps TRBD1 or TRBD2 (6 bases each). The CDR3 loop spans 15 amino acids. Germline assignment: CDR1 ENHRY and CDR2 SYGVKD. V dropped 6 bases and J dropped 3 bases, with 18 bases sitting between them. CDR3 nucleotide sequence: TGTGCCATCAGACCCTCTGTGGGGGGCGTCTACGAGCAGTACTTC. Its protein is CAIRPSVGGVYEQYF.

The CDR3 protein is CAIRSPTRSTDTQYF. The DNA of the CDR3 is TGTGCCATCAGGTCCCCGACGCGAAGCACAGATACGCAGTATTTT. J is TRBJ2-3 and V is TRBV10-3; D unclear. Trimming stripped 6 bases from V and 0 bases from J, with 13 bases between. Germline CDR1 ENHRY, CDR2 SYGVKD. There are 15 residues in the CDR3.

Only a few counts were recorded for this clone. J is TRBJ2-3 and V is TRBV7-9; 7 positions agree with TRBD2. Losses at the gene ends were 1 base for V and 4 bases for J; bases not matched to a gene: 8. The CDR3 is 16 residues long. Germline V CDR1 and CDR2: SEHNR, FQNEAQ (reference sequence). The CDR3 is CASSLVLAGAADTQYF. The CDR3 region has the DNA TGTGCCAGCAGCTTAGTTCTGGCGGGAGCCGCAGATACGCAGTATTTT.

This rearrangement joins TRBV29-1 to TRBJ2-1; 8 positions match TRBD2. The CDR3 has 13 residues. The V gene's germline CDR1 is SQVTM and CDR2 ANQGSEA. The CDR3 loop is CSASGLARNEQFF. The CDR3 DNA is TGCAGTGCTTCCGGACTAGCAAGGAATGAGCAGTTCTTC.